The 3 T cell receptor beta chains below were found in one sample sequenced in a study of glioma-infiltrating T cells. Using RNA template, CDR3s of TCR alpha and beta were amplified with iRepertoire arm-PCR. TCRdb reprocessed the multiplex PCR reads with MiXCR, giving one entry per CDR3 protein. The sample has roughly 120,000 distinct CDR3 sequences, more than 20% seen once. The sequenced sample was glioma tissue, nonneoplastic brain tissue, or PBMCs (not recorded which). These receptors all come from a human donor with low-grade glioma or glioblastoma, undergoing nonglioma brain surgery, or in good health (not recorded which).

This clonotype has just a few counts. This chain connects TRBV7-9 to TRBJ1-3, with D hard to call. The V gene lost 6 bases and the J gene lost 2 bases, with 14 bases spanning the gap. The CDR3 extends over 15 amino acids. Germline CDR1 is SEHNR and CDR2 is FQNEAQ (reference sequence). CDR3 amino acids: CASSTWRVPGNTIYF. The CDR3 nucleotides read TGTGCCAGCAGTACTTGGAGGGTGCCTGGAAACACCATATATTTT.

This clonotype was seen a handful of times. The chain carries TRBV24-1 and TRBJ1-1, with D possibly TRBD1 on 5 matching bases. This CDR3 region has 16 residues. Germline-derived CDR1 and CDR2 are KGHDR and SFDVKD. Trimming removed 3 bases at V and 0 bases at J, with 13 bases between. The CDR3 reads CATSDIQGSMNTEAFF. CDR3 bases: TGTGCCACCAGTGATATTCAGGGCTCAATGAACACTGAAGCTTTCTTT.

On this clonotype: Given a much more abundant clone one base away, this may be a read error. The chain couples TRBV20-1 to TRBJ2-7, with 7 nucleotides matching TRBD2. CDR3 length: 16 residues. The V gene's germline CDR1 is DFQATT and CDR2 SNEGSKA (reference sequence). V shed 3 bases, J shed 4 bases, and the junction held 15 bases outside the gene matches. The CDR3 is CSAREAPGTIQYEQYF. Here the CDR3 DNA reads TGCAGTGCTAGGGAGGCCCCCGGGACTATTCAGTACGAGCAGTACTTC.